Shown below are 30 T cell receptor beta chains from a single sample sequenced in a study of CD8+ T cells in alopecia areata. In each case, RNA was isolated and then reverse transcribed into cDNA as the sequencing template. TCRdb's table, derived via immunoSEQ multiplex PCR, lists solely in-frame clones and lacks some. The table lists some 200,000 clones, around two fifths of them singletons. The treatment is: oral pan-JAK inhibitor, 5-10 mg twice daily. The material sequenced was CD4+ T cells sorted from blood, taken between weeks 36 and 40, from a patient treated with tofacitinib. Every receptor here comes from a human donor with alopecia areata.

This clone was seen just once. J is TRBJ2-5 and V is TRBV7-8; D not resolved. The germline V and J ends were trimmed by 8 bases and 5 bases, with 9 bases remaining between them. Germline V gives CDR1 SGHVS, CDR2 FQNEAQ. The CDR3 extends over 11 amino acids. CDR3 in amino acids: CASGVRETQYF. As DNA, the CDR3 is TGTGCCAGCGGGGTCAGGGAGACCCAGTACTTC. The full variable domain, rest sourced from reference TRBV7-8 and TRBJ2-5, is GAGVSQSPRYKVAKRGQDVALRCDPISGHVSLFWYQQALGQGPEFLTYFQNEAQLDKSGLPSDRFFAERPEGSVSTLKIQRTQQEDSAVYLCASGVRETQYFGPGTRLLVL.

This clone is medium-sized (0.01 to 0.1%) within its sample. The sample carries other DNA sequences with the same CDR3. V usage is TRBV28 and J usage is TRBJ1-2; D call uncertain. The V gene lost 1 base and the J gene lost 1 base, with 10 bases spanning the gap. CDR3 length equals 15 residues. Germline assignment: CDR1 MDHEN and CDR2 SYDVKM. For the CDR3, the DNA is TGTGCCAGCAGTTTATCCCCTCGGGATAACTATGGCTACACCTTC. Translated, it gives CASSLSPRDNYGYTF.

The sample holds a few counts of this clone. A read error may produce the germline difference seen at one junction end. The rearrangement uses TRBV14 and TRBJ2-7; either TRBD1 or TRBD2 may supply D (5 bases each). CDR3 size: 14 residues. Germline CDR1 is SGHDN and CDR2 is FVKESK. The CDR3 reads CASSQDVTPGWGNF. CDR3 DNA: TGTGCCAGCAGCCAAGATGTTACGCCGGGGTGGGGCAACTTC.

The rearrangement uses TRBV7-2 and TRBJ2-5; D is ambiguous. CDR1 SGHTA and CDR2 FQGNSA come from the germline V gene. This CDR3 spans 13 amino acids. V lost 6 bases and J lost 10, with 18 bases in between. The CDR3 DNA sequence: TGTGCCAGCAGGCCCTCGGCTAGGTGGGACCAGTACTTC. Translated: CASRPSARWDQYF.

This clone was counted ten times or more. DNA for the CDR3: TGTGCCACCAGCAGCACAGGGTTTAGGGGGCAGGGGCAGTTCTTC. Protein sequence: CATSSTGFRGQGQFF. The chain employs TRBV15 and TRBJ2-1; 7 nucleotides agree with TRBD1. V lost 3 bases, J lost 12 bases, and 14 bases stayed unmatched. Germline V lookup: CDR1 LNHNV, CDR2 YYDKDF (reference sequence). This CDR3 region has 15 residues.

The chain employs TRBV2 and TRBJ1-1; TRBD1 agrees at 9 bases. V was pared by 6 bases and J by 1 base, with 3 bases of the junction left unmatched. The germline V gene encodes CDR1 SNHLY and CDR2 FYNNEI. The CDR3 is made up of 14 amino acids. Here the CDR3 DNA reads TGTGCCAGCAGCGCGGACAGGGGGAACACTGAAGCTTTCTTT. The encoded protein is CASSADRGNTEAFF.

The chain uses TRBV30 and TRBJ1-1; the D is unclear. The length of the CDR3 is 12 residues. V was trimmed by 1 base and J by 3 bases, leaving 6 bases between them. CDR1 and CDR2 from the germline V gene are GTSNPN and SVGIG (reference sequence). Here the CDR3 DNA reads TGTGCCTGGAGTGGGGCATACACTGAAGCTTTCTTT. Translating gives CAWSGAYTEAFF.

The J gene is TRBJ1-2, the V gene TRBV2, with D perhaps TRBD1 (5 bases). The CDR3 contains 14 residues. V lost 7 bases and J 7 bases, leaving 19 bases between the germline ends. The V gene's germline CDR1 is SNHLY and CDR2 FYNNEI. The CDR3: CASTETQARGGYTF. The DNA of the CDR3 is TGTGCCAGCACCGAGACTCAGGCGAGGGGTGGCTACACCTTC. Using reference TRBV2 and TRBJ1-2 for the parts outside the CDR3, the full variable domain is EPEVTQTPSHQVTQMGQEVILRCVPISNHLYFYWYRQILGQKVEFLVSFYNNEISEKSEIFDDQFSVERPDGSNFTLKIRSTKLEDSAMYFCASTETQARGGYTFGSGTRLTVV.

The CDR3 region is CASSPDRRLGADTQYF. DNA of the CDR3: TGTGCCAGCTCACCCGACAGGAGGTTGGGCGCAGATACGCAGTATTTT. V usage is TRBV18 and J usage is TRBJ2-3; tentative D call: TRBD1 (6 bases). Looked up from germline, CDR1 is KGHSH and CDR2 is LQKENI. The V and J ends lost 3 bases and 4 bases respectively, with 17 bases between them. This CDR3 is built from 16 residues.

The chain is built from TRBV11-2 and TRBJ2-1; 10 bases agree with TRBD2. The V gene's germline CDR1 is SGHAT and CDR2 FQNNGV. The length of the CDR3 is 16 residues. Losses at the gene ends were 3 bases for V and 6 bases for J; bases not matched to a gene: 8. CDR3 sequence: CASSLESGRAGNEQFF. The CDR3 DNA is TGTGCCAGCAGCTTGGAGAGCGGGAGGGCCGGCAATGAGCAGTTCTTC.

There are a few counts of this clone. V usage is TRBV27 and J usage is TRBJ2-3; TRBD1 is a possible D gene (6 bases). CDR1 and CDR2 (germline): MNHEY, SMNVEV (reference sequence). The CDR3 consists of 14 residues. With 5 bases removed from V and 6 bases from J, the gap between germline ends came to 15 bases. For the CDR3, the DNA is TGTGCCAGCAGTCCCTATGCGCAGGGGGATACGCAGTATTTT. It translates to CASSPYAQGDTQYF.

The CDR3 loop is CTTSTGRRNEQFF. The CDR3 bases are TGCACGACCTCTACGGGACGGAGGAATGAGCAGTTCTTC. The rearrangement joins TRBV29-1 to TRBJ2-1, with D tentatively TRBD1 or TRBD2 (5 bases each). Germline V gene data show CDR1 as SQVTM and CDR2 as ANQGSEA. This CDR3 has 13 residues.

This clone was seen a few times. This chain uses TRBV4-1 with TRBJ1-2; the D gene is possibly TRBD1 (5 bases). The germline gives CDR1 MGHRA, CDR2 YSYEKL. V was trimmed by 0 bases and J by 1 base, leaving 18 bases between them. The CDR3 spans 18 residues. In nucleotides, the CDR3 is TGCGCCAGCAGCCAAGACGAGGACGGGGGGATTAGTAACTATGGCTACACCTTC. This codes for CASSQDEDGGISNYGYTF.

Comment on this clone: Germline is not matched at one junction end, which may reflect a read error. The J gene is TRBJ2-7, the V gene TRBV30, with D perhaps being TRBD1 or TRBD2 (5 bases each). Germline V gene sequence: CDR1 GTSNPN, CDR2 SVGIG (reference sequence). The CDR3 length is 13 residues. The CDR3 region is CAWRRDASHEQYF. The CDR3, as DNA: TGTGCCTGGAGAAGGGACGCCTCCCACGAGCAGTACTTC.

The chain links TRBV25-1 to TRBJ2-7; 7 bases are shared with TRBD1. V was clipped by 7 bases and J by 3 bases; unmatched bases: 12. The CDR3 extends over 15 amino acids. The germline V gene encodes CDR1 MGHDK and CDR2 SYGVNS. The CDR3: CASMETGVTSYEQYF. CDR3 sequence (DNA): TGTGCCAGCATGGAAACAGGGGTGACAAGCTACGAGCAGTACTTC.

The table lists this clone with a few counts. The V gene is TRBV19, the J gene TRBJ2-5; D perhaps matches TRBD2 (5 bases). The CDR3 totals 15 residues. V was clipped by 4 bases and J by 5 bases, with 17 bases between them. The germline V gene has CDR1 LNHDA and CDR2 SQIVND (reference sequence). The chain's CDR3 is CASSTDYFEAETQYF. The CDR3 DNA reads TGTGCCAGTAGTACAGACTACTTCGAGGCGGAGACCCAGTACTTC.

This clone was recorded only once. The V call is TRBV2, the J call TRBJ2-1, with D perhaps matching TRBD2 (5 bases). Germline lookup yields CDR1 SNHLY and CDR2 FYNNEI. This CDR3 has 13 amino acids. Trimming cost V 4 bases and J 4 bases, with 8 bases left between them. CDR3 coding DNA: TGTGCCAGCAGTGGACGGGGTTACAATGAGCAGTTCTTC. It codes for CASSGRGYNEQFF.

Regarding this clone: The germline gene is not matched at one end of the junction; a read error may be the cause. V usage is TRBV7-3 and J usage is TRBJ2-3; D is tentatively TRBD1 or TRBD2 (6 bases each). The CDR3 is 12 amino acids. Germline-derived CDR1 and CDR2 are SGHTA and FQGTGA. This CDR3 is CASSLSPGAPNF. DNA of the CDR3: TGTGCCAGCAGCTTATCCCCGGGGGCCCCCAATTTT.

This chain links TRBV7-9 with TRBJ1-5; no definite D call. V lost 5 bases and J 1 base, leaving 12 bases between the germline ends. This CDR3 is built from 15 residues. CDR1 and CDR2 from the germline V gene are SEHNR and FQNEAQ (reference sequence). CDR3 loop: CASSPLGVSNQPQHF. In DNA, the CDR3 is TGTGCCAGCAGCCCTCTCGGGGTGAGCAATCAGCCCCAGCATTTT.

In its sample, this clone ranks as medium-sized. The V call is TRBV18, the J call TRBJ2-2; 7 bases line up with TRBD1. Germline CDR1 KGHSH, CDR2 LQKENI. The CDR3 length is 17 residues. J gave up 2 bases and V 1 base, and 7 bases lay outside the gene matches. Here the CDR3 DNA reads TGTGCCAGCTCACCACAGAGAGGGACAGCCAACACCGGGGAGCTGTTTTTT. Its translation is CASSPQRGTANTGELFF.

J is TRBJ2-2 and V is TRBV5-6, with 8 nucleotides matching TRBD1. Trimming removed 4 bases from V and 5 bases from J; junction bases left unmatched: 10. CDR3 length equals 16 residues. The germline gives CDR1 SGHDT, CDR2 YYEEEE. The CDR3 spells CASSLRDRRRTGELFF. CDR3 DNA: TGTGCCAGCAGCCTCCGGGACAGGCGACGGACCGGGGAGCTGTTTTTT.

This chain joins TRBV9 and TRBJ1-1, with D hard to call. Germline V gene data show CDR1 as SGDLS and CDR2 as YYNGEE. This CDR3 is 16 amino acids long. V lost 0 bases and J lost 2, with 14 bases in between. Here the CDR3 DNA reads TGTGCCAGCAGCGTAGCCCCGCCAGGTTACAACACTGAAGCTTTCTTT. It specifies CASSVAPPGYNTEAFF.

This clone was found a few times. The chain links TRBV6-6 to TRBJ2-5; 11 nucleotides line up with TRBD2. Per the germline V gene, CDR1 is MNHNY and CDR2 is SVGAGI (reference sequence). V was clipped by 4 bases and J by 4 bases; unmatched bases: 2. The CDR3 runs to 14 residues. CDR3 in amino acids: CASSLGLAGETQYF. CDR3 nucleotide sequence: TGTGCCAGCAGTTTAGGACTAGCGGGAGAGACCCAGTACTTC.

This clone was seen a few times. The gene calls are TRBV7-2 and TRBJ1-3; D gene unclear. In germline, CDR1 is SGHTA, CDR2 FQGNSA. V lost 5 bases and J 4 bases, leaving 15 bases between the germline ends. CDR3 size: 15 residues. The CDR3 nucleotides read TGTGCCAGCAGCCTTGAAGGACGGAAAGGAAACACCATATATTTT. This sequence encodes CASSLEGRKGNTIYF. Variable domain in full (rest from reference TRBV7-2 and TRBJ1-3): GAGVSQSPSNKVTEKGKDVELRCDPISGHTALYWYRQSLGQGLEFLIYFQGNSAPDKSGLPSDRFSAERTGGSVSTLTIQRTQQEDSAVYLCASSLEGRKGNTIYFGEGSWLTVV.

This rearrangement joins TRBV2 to TRBJ1-5; 7 positions match TRBD1. V lost 6 bases and J lost 0; bases outside the gene matches: 11. The CDR3 sequence is 17 residues long. Germline lookup yields CDR1 SNHLY and CDR2 FYNNEI. CDR3: CASSLTGPYLSNQPQHF. In DNA, the CDR3 is TGTGCCAGCAGCCTGACAGGGCCATACCTTAGCAATCAGCCCCAGCATTTT.

This clone was counted once. The chain recombines TRBV6-5 with TRBJ1-2; D gene ambiguous. The CDR3 is 13 amino acids. V was clipped by 3 bases and J by 4 bases, with 9 bases between them. Germline V gives CDR1 MNHEY, CDR2 SVGAGI. The CDR3 DNA reads as TGTGCCAGCAGTTATTCAGGCAGCTATGGCTACACCTTC. Residues: CASSYSGSYGYTF.

This clone was found a few times. The chain is built from TRBV4-1 and TRBJ1-1, with TRBD1 identical over 7 bases. This CDR3 region has 13 residues. V was pared by 4 bases and J by 7 bases, with 6 bases of the junction left unmatched. The germline gives CDR1 MGHRA, CDR2 YSYEKL. This CDR3 reads CASSRPGGGEAFF. The CDR3 bases are TGCGCCAGCAGCCGACCAGGGGGTGGTGAAGCTTTCTTT.

This sequence joins TRBV7-2 and TRBJ2-1; 13 bases are shared with TRBD2. The V and J ends lost 3 bases and 0 bases, in that order; junction bases with no gene match: 2. CDR3 size: 17 residues. Germline-derived CDR1 and CDR2 are SGHTA and FQGNSA. This chain's CDR3 is CASSFGTSGISYNEQFF. In nucleotides, the CDR3 is TGTGCCAGCAGCTTCGGGACTAGCGGGATCTCCTACAATGAGCAGTTCTTC.

This chain joins TRBV11-2 and TRBJ2-1; 7 positions agree with TRBD2. CDR1 and CDR2 from the germline V gene are SGHAT and FQNNGV. With V trimmed by 4 bases and J by 1 base, 1 base remained unmatched. The CDR3 spans 14 residues. The CDR3 DNA is TGTGCCAGCAGCTCTAGCGGTTCCTACAATGAGCAGTTCTTC. Translating it yields CASSSSGSYNEQFF.

This rearrangement joins TRBV6-5 to TRBJ2-7; D is perhaps TRBD1 (6 bases). V was pared by 5 bases and J by 5 bases, with 10 bases between. Per the germline V gene, CDR1 is MNHEY and CDR2 is SVGAGI. The CDR3 spans 12 residues. This CDR3 is CASSTRGNEQYF. The DNA of the CDR3 is TGTGCCAGCAGTACTAGGGGGAACGAGCAGTACTTC.